These 7 T cell receptor beta chains were sequenced from one sample in a study of blood T cell repertoires in COVID-19. Sequencing was performed with immunoSEQ multiplex PCR; in TCRdb, only in-frame clones are kept and a portion is missing. The table records approximately 140,000 clones, about 86% of them present only once. Sequencing was performed on peripheral blood. These receptor sequences come from a man aged 65 to 85 with acute or convalescent COVID-19.

The genes are TRBV7-2 and TRBJ1-5, with D possibly matching TRBD1 (5 bases). V dropped 0 bases and J dropped 4 bases, with 13 bases sitting between them. CDR3 size: 16 residues. Germline assignment: CDR1 SGHTA and CDR2 FQGNSA. CDR3 residues: CASSLAGGATNQPQHF. CDR3 coding DNA: TGTGCCAGCAGCTTAGCCGGAGGGGCCACAAATCAGCCCCAGCATTTT.

The gene calls are TRBV5-6 and TRBJ2-4, with D possibly being TRBD1 (6 bases). Germline V gene lookup returns CDR1 SGHDT and CDR2 YYEEEE. V lost 4 bases, J lost 7 bases, and 15 bases lay in between. The CDR3 sequence is 14 residues long. CDR3 sequence reads: CASSRVGARNIQYF. DNA of the CDR3: TGTGCCAGCAGCCGTGTGGGGGCGAGGAACATTCAGTACTTC.

The genes are TRBV9 and TRBJ2-7; 11 bases fit TRBD2. V was pared by 0 bases and J by 2 bases, with 4 bases of the junction left unmatched. The CDR3 runs 16 residues. Germline CDR1 and CDR2: SGDLS and YYNGEE. CDR3 DNA: TGTGCCAGCAGCGTAGGGGGACTAGCGGAGACCTACGAGCAGTACTTC. Protein sequence: CASSVGGLAETYEQYF.

This clone came up many times. The chain is built from TRBV28 and TRBJ2-1, with a weak D call TRBD1 (6 bases). Germline lookup yields CDR1 MDHEN and CDR2 SYDVKM. This CDR3 has 12 residues. V was pared by 8 bases and J by 10 bases, with 15 bases between. CDR3 in amino acids: CASGGRGEEQFF. The CDR3 DNA reads as TGTGCCAGCGGAGGCAGGGGAGAGGAGCAGTTCTTC.

The rearrangement uses TRBV7-9 and TRBJ2-4; TRBD2 matches at 14 bases. Germline values: CDR1 SEHNR, CDR2 FQNEAQ (reference sequence). This CDR3 is built from 14 residues. The junction had 8 bases not matched to a gene; V was cut back by 4 bases and J by 15 bases. CDR3 bases: TGTGCCAGCAGCTCGGGACTAGCGGGGGAACGTTGGTACTTC. As protein: CASSSGLAGERWYF.

This clone was counted once. The gene calls are TRBV7-2 and TRBJ2-5; D is undetermined. V lost 1 base and J 2 bases, leaving 8 bases between the germline ends. Germline-derived CDR1 and CDR2 are SGHTA and FQGNSA. The CDR3 spans 14 residues. Here the CDR3 reads CASSLGIQQETQYF. The CDR3 DNA sequence: TGTGCCAGCAGCTTAGGCATTCAGCAAGAGACCCAGTACTTC.

In its sample, this clone was seen once. The CDR3 protein is CASSDSVNREAFF. CDR3 coding DNA: TGTGCCAGCAGTGACTCAGTCAACAGGGAAGCTTTCTTT. The chain combines TRBV28 with TRBJ1-1; maybe TRBD1 (5 bases). The CDR3 runs 13 residues. Trimming shortened V by 5 bases and J by 8 bases, and 15 bases separated the two germline ends. Germline CDR1 reads MDHEN; CDR2 reads SYDVKM. Combining the CDR3 with reference TRBV28 and TRBJ1-1 gives the whole variable domain DVKVTQSSRYLVKRTGEKVFLECVQDMDHENMFWYRQDPGLGLRLIYFSYDVKMKEKGDIPEGYSVSREKKERFSLILESASTNQTSMYLCASSDSVNREAFFGQGTRLTVV.